The 10 T cell receptor beta chains reported below all come from one sample, sequenced in a study of control samples from healthy donors and cancer patients. Assay: immunoSEQ multiplex PCR; the TCRdb copy retains only in-frame clones and omits some. The sample includes some 250,000 clones, more than 65% of them seen just once. Sequences were obtained from PBMCs. Receptors were obtained from a woman between 55 and 75 years old with lung cancer.

The V and J genes are TRBV24-1 and TRBJ2-3, with TRBD2 matching over 10 bases. CDR3 length: 15 residues. Germline trimming cut 5 bases from V and 2 bases from J; bases unmatched to any gene: 3. The germline CDR1 and CDR2 sequences are KGHDR and SFDVKD. The CDR3: CATSGTSGPTDTQYF. The CDR3 DNA sequence: TGTGCCACCAGTGGGACTAGCGGTCCCACAGATACGCAGTATTTT.

This clone has just a few counts. The chain joins TRBV20-1 to TRBJ1-1; D may be TRBD1 (5 bases). The CDR3 length is 14 residues. The V end lost 3 bases, the J end lost 4 bases, and 15 bases lay between the germline ends. Germline assignment: CDR1 DFQATT and CDR2 SNEGSKA (reference sequence). In DNA, the CDR3 is TGCAGTGCTAGTAATGGGGGTTTGGGCACTGAAGCTTTCTTT. Translation gives CSASNGGLGTEAFF.

The rearrangement uses TRBV3-1 (or the pseudogene TRBV3-2) and TRBJ2-7; 8 bases are a match to TRBD1. V shed 4 bases and J 6 bases; nucleotides not matched to a gene: 8. The CDR3 length is 14 residues. Germline V gives CDR1 LGHDT, CDR2 YNNKEL (reference sequence). CDR3 bases: TGTGCCAGCAGCCGGACAGGGTTAGTGGTCGAGCAGTACTTC. It yields the protein CASSRTGLVVEQYF.

This clone was seen more than once but under ten times. The V call is TRBV29-1, the J call TRBJ1-3; tentatively, D is TRBD1 (5 bases). The CDR3 consists of 13 residues. Germline-derived CDR1 and CDR2 are SQVTM and ANQGSEA. V lost 5 bases and J 2 bases, leaving 10 bases between the germline ends. CDR3 nucleotides: TGCAGCGTTAGGGGAAGCCCTGGAAACACCATATATTTT. Protein sequence: CSVRGSPGNTIYF.

This clone was seen only once. The chain is built from TRBV6-4 and TRBJ2-1, with 7 bases fitting TRBD1. Trimming took 2 bases from V and 10 from J; bases not matched to a gene: 14. The CDR3 has 16 residues. Germline-derived CDR1 and CDR2 are MRHNA and SNTAGT. CDR3 nucleotides: TGTGCCAGCAGTGACAGGGGACAGAAGCCCGTTTTGGAGCAGTTCTTC. Residues: CASSDRGQKPVLEQFF.

This clone was seen a single time. V is TRBV7-6 and J is TRBJ2-1; a possible D gene is TRBD2 (6 bases). The CDR3 loop spans 16 amino acids. Deletions cut 5 bases from V and 0 bases from J, with 14 bases between. Looked up from germline, CDR1 is SGHVS and CDR2 is FNYEAQ. CDR3 amino acids: CASSPRGTGSYNEQFF. Written as DNA, the CDR3 is TGTGCCAGCAGCCCGCGTGGGACTGGCTCCTACAATGAGCAGTTCTTC.

CDR3 DNA: TGTGCCAGCAGCTCGGGGGGAGGGTATGGCTACACCTTC. It specifies CASSSGGGYGYTF. V usage is TRBV5-4 and J usage is TRBJ1-2, with D tentatively TRBD1 (5 bases). The CDR3 is 13 residues long. The V end was cut by 3 bases, the J end by 5 bases, with 11 bases between. Germline CDR1 and CDR2: SGHNT and YYREEE (reference sequence).

Turning to this clone: This sample includes further DNA sequences coding for the same CDR3. The chain carries TRBV7-2 and TRBJ1-1; a possible D gene is TRBD1 (5 bases). Trimming stripped 3 bases from V and 1 base from J, with 9 bases between. CDR3 length equals 14 residues. In germline, CDR1 is SGHTA, CDR2 FQGNSA. The CDR3 spells CASSFSGTNTEAFF. The CDR3 nucleotides read TGTGCCAGCAGCTTTTCAGGGACGAACACTGAAGCTTTCTTT.

The V and J genes are TRBV5-1 and TRBJ1-4, with TRBD1 matching over 7 bases. The CDR3 extends over 14 amino acids. Germline values: CDR1 SGHRS, CDR2 YFSETQ. Unmatched junction bases numbered 7, after V lost 1 base and J lost 10 bases. The CDR3 region has the DNA TGCGCCAGCAGCTTGACAGGGGATGCGGTAAAACTGTTTTTT. This sequence encodes CASSLTGDAVKLFF.

The chain employs TRBV3-1 (or the pseudogene TRBV3-2) and TRBJ2-7, with a possible D match to TRBD2 (5 bases). Per germline, CDR1 LGHDT and CDR2 YNNKEL (reference sequence). The V end was cut by 1 base, the J end by 5 bases, with 12 bases between. The CDR3 covers 14 residues. The CDR3 region is CASSQVGAVHEQYF. DNA for the CDR3: TGTGCCAGCAGCCAAGTGGGAGCGGTCCACGAGCAGTACTTC.